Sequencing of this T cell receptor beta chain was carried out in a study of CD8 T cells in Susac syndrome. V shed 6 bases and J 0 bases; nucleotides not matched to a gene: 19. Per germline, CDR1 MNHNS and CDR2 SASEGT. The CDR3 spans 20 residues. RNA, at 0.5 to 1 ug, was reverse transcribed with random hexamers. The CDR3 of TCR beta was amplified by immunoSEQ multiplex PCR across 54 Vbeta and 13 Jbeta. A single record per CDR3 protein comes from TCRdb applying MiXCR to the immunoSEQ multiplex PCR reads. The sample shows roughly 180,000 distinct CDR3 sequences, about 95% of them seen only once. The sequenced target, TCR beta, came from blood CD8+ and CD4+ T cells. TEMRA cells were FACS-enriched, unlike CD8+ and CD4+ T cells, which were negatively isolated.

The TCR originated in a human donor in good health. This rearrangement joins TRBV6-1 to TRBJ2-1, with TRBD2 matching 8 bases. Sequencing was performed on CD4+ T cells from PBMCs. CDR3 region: CASSPILSGTNFSSYNEQFF. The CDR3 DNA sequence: TGTGCCAGCAGCCCAATCCTTAGCGGGACCAATTTTAGCTCCTACAATGAGCAGTTCTTC.